The clone carrying this T cell receptor beta chain was seen at least ten times. Its antigen is not identified. From the 5' RACE reads, TCRdb called clonotypes with MiXCR, one entry per CDR3 protein. There are fewer than 550,000 distinct CDR3 sequences in the sample; approximately 5.3% occur only once, and 3% to 4% lies in the top ten. V was pared by 2 bases and J by 0 bases, with 18 bases between. This CDR3 comprises 18 residues. The germline V gene encodes CDR1 SGHRS and CDR2 YFSETQ. These data are taken from a study of CD8 T cells in ankylosing spondylitis. Study-wide results and limits: A TCR beta motif of under ten highly homologous variants seemed to mark ankylosing spondylitis blood.

The receptor comes from a male donor with ankylosing spondylitis. V gene TRBV5-1 combines with J gene TRBJ2-1; D is uncertain. The sequencing sample was made of blood, either unsorted or a sorted T cell fraction (not recorded which). This CDR3 reads CASSFVEPTPSSYNEQFF. The CDR3 DNA follows: TGCGCCAGCAGCTTCGTAGAGCCGACACCAAGCTCCTACAATGAGCAGTTCTTC.